The 26 T cell receptor beta chains listed next were all sequenced from one sample in a study of blood T cell repertoires in COVID-19. Data came from immunoSEQ multiplex PCR; TCRdb stores just in-frame clones and leaves some out. This table holds tens of thousands of clones, over 80% found once. What was sequenced was peripheral blood. These receptors originate from a woman in her 70s with acute or convalescent COVID-19.

The chain links TRBV29-1 to TRBJ2-1; 13 bases map to TRBD2. This CDR3 contains 14 residues. Germline CDR1 SQVTM, CDR2 ANQGSEA. V lost 2 bases, J lost 9 bases, and 4 bases stayed unmatched. The CDR3 protein is CSVERTSGSSEQFF. Here the CDR3 DNA reads TGCAGCGTTGAACGGACTAGCGGGAGTAGTGAGCAGTTCTTC.

This chain links TRBV19 with TRBJ1-1; 7 nucleotides align to TRBD1. From germline, CDR1 is LNHDA and CDR2 SQIVND (reference sequence). The CDR3 spans 20 residues. Trimming at V came to 7 bases and at J to 0 bases, leaving 23 bases not matched to a gene. CDR3 bases: TGTGCCAGTACCACATCGCCGGAACAGGGGAATTTTTTTATGAACACTGAAGCTTTCTTT. Translating it yields CASTTSPEQGNFFMNTEAFF. Drawing the rest from reference TRBV19 and TRBJ1-1, the complete variable domain is DGGITQSPKYLFRKEGQNVTLSCEQNLNHDAMYWYRQDPGQGLRLIYYSQIVNDFQKGDIAEGYSVSREKKESFPLTVTSAQKNPTAFYLCASTTSPEQGNFFMNTEAFFGQGTRLTVV.

The chain employs TRBV7-8 and TRBJ2-3; D may be TRBD2 (6 bases). Looked up from germline, CDR1 is SGHVS and CDR2 is FQNEAQ. Trimming stripped 4 bases from V and 2 bases from J, with 10 bases between. The CDR3 has 14 amino acids. The CDR3 bases are TGTGCCAGCAGCTCGAGGGACTTCACAGATACGCAGTATTTT. Amino acids: CASSSRDFTDTQYF.

The gene calls are TRBV24-1 and TRBJ2-1, with TRBD1 identical over 10 bases. The junction had 7 bases not matched to a gene; V was cut back by 4 bases and J by 5 bases. Germline V gene data show CDR1 as KGHDR and CDR2 as SFDVKD. This CDR3 region has 16 residues. The CDR3 spells CATSEGGTGVDNEQFF. The CDR3 DNA follows: TGTGCCACCAGTGAGGGAGGGACAGGGGTGGACAATGAGCAGTTCTTC.

The chain links TRBV7-9 to TRBJ2-2, with 7 bases identical to TRBD1. CDR3 size: 18 residues. Trimming took 4 bases from V and 4 from J; bases not matched to a gene: 15. Germline CDR1 reads SEHNR; CDR2 reads FQNEAQ (reference sequence). CDR3 in amino acids: CASSSPNPGTDPTGELFF. Written as DNA, the CDR3 is TGTGCCAGCAGCTCCCCGAACCCCGGGACAGATCCCACCGGGGAGCTGTTTTTT.

This chain joins TRBV4-3 and TRBJ2-1; 7 positions match TRBD1. After removal of 4 bases from V and 11 bases from J, the junction contained 11 bases not matched to a gene. Germline V gene data show CDR1 as LGHNA and CDR2 as YSLEER. This CDR3 comprises 14 residues. The DNA of the CDR3 is TGCGCCAGCAGCCCCACAGGGGCGGTAGGCCAGCAGTTCTTC. Amino acids: CASSPTGAVGQQFF.

This sequence joins TRBV30 and TRBJ1-5; TRBD1 might be the D (5 bases). The V and J ends lost 1 base and 5 bases respectively, with 6 bases between them. The CDR3 spans 12 residues. From germline, CDR1 is GTSNPN and CDR2 SVGIG (reference sequence). CDR3: CAWSARDQPQHF. The CDR3 DNA reads as TGTGCCTGGAGTGCCAGGGATCAGCCCCAGCATTTT.

The CDR3 protein is CASSDSGSPLHF. The CDR3 coding sequence is TGTGCCAGCAGTGACTCCGGTTCACCCCTCCACTTT. The chain joins TRBV6-4 to TRBJ1-6; D is unclear. The V end was cut by 0 bases, the J end by 9 bases, with 3 bases between. Germline-derived CDR1 and CDR2 are MRHNA and SNTAGT. CDR3 length: 12 residues.

V usage is TRBV5-1 and J usage is TRBJ2-1; D is perhaps TRBD2 (5 bases). From germline, CDR1 is SGHRS and CDR2 YFSETQ. V was pared by 3 bases and J by 6 bases, with 7 bases between. The CDR3 spans 12 residues. CDR3 bases: TGCGCCAGCAGCTGGGAGAGCAATGAGCAGTTCTTC. Translation: CASSWESNEQFF.

This clone is a singleton in its sample. The rearrangement joins TRBV12-3 or TRBV12-4 to TRBJ1-2, with 7 bases aligning to TRBD1. This CDR3 contains 13 residues. Unmatched junction bases numbered 7, after V lost 4 bases and J lost 8 bases. CDR3 sequence reads: CASSYGQVEGYTF. Here the CDR3 DNA reads TGTGCCAGCAGTTACGGACAGGTTGAGGGCTACACCTTC.

Here the CDR3 reads CASSGGQGAGGYTF. As DNA, the CDR3 is TGCGCCAGCAGCGGGGGACAGGGGGCGGGAGGCTACACCTTC. The chain couples TRBV5-1 to TRBJ1-2; TRBD1 agrees at 12 bases. The trim removed 4 bases at V and 8 bases at J, leaving 6 bases unmatched. The CDR3 loop spans 14 amino acids. Germline V gene data show CDR1 as SGHRS and CDR2 as YFSETQ. Complete variable domain (other parts from reference TRBV5-1 and TRBJ1-2): KAGVTQTPRYLIKTRGQQVTLSCSPISGHRSVSWYQQTPGQGLQFLFEYFSETQRNKGNFPGRFSGRQFSNSRSEMNVSTLELGDSALYLCASSGGQGAGGYTFGSGTRLTVV.

This CDR3 is CASSNPFSGTGHYNEQFF. Written as DNA, the CDR3 is TGTGCCAGCAGCAACCCGTTCTCCGGGACAGGCCACTACAATGAGCAGTTCTTC. This sequence joins TRBV21-1 and TRBJ2-1; TRBD1 reflects the table's D call only, with no check against the DNA. TRBV21-1 is a pseudogene locus. CDR3 size: 18 residues.

This clone was picked up a small number of times. The chain links TRBV24-1 to TRBJ1-4; possible D gene TRBD1, 6 bases. The germline V gene has CDR1 KGHDR and CDR2 SFDVKD. This CDR3 comprises 13 residues. V dropped 5 bases and J dropped 5 bases, with 8 bases sitting between them. CDR3 residues: CATSGTENEKLFF. In DNA, the CDR3 is TGTGCCACCAGTGGGACAGAAAATGAAAAACTGTTTTTT.

This chain joins TRBV5-6 and TRBJ2-7, with 9 bases matching TRBD1. The V gene end was trimmed by 2 bases and the J gene end by 5 bases; junction bases not matched to a gene: 2. Germline lookup yields CDR1 SGHDT and CDR2 YYEEEE. This CDR3 region has 13 residues. For the CDR3, the DNA is TGTGCCAGCAGCTTCCGGGACAGGGACGAGCAGTACGTC. It is translated as CASSFRDRDEQYV.

The chain joins TRBV27 to TRBJ1-1; TRBD1 might be the D (6 bases). V gave up 6 bases and J gave up 6 bases, with 23 bases separating them. The CDR3 is 16 amino acids. Germline values: CDR1 MNHEY, CDR2 SMNVEV (reference sequence). CDR3: CASRSAGGAYWAEAFF. CDR3 coding DNA: TGTGCCAGCAGGTCTGCGGGGGGCGCGTATTGGGCTGAAGCTTTCTTT.

CDR3 loop: CASSPGRGKQGNTIYF. The CDR3 coding sequence is TGTGCCAGCAGCCCCGGGAGAGGGAAACAGGGAAACACCATATATTTT. This sequence joins TRBV7-2 and TRBJ1-3; no clear D. With 5 bases removed from V and 4 bases from J, the gap between germline ends came to 18 bases. CDR1 and CDR2 (germline): SGHTA, FQGNSA. The CDR3 is 16 amino acids.

This clone was detected only a few times. The rearrangement joins TRBV18 to TRBJ2-7, with 10 bases aligning to TRBD1. CDR3 length: 13 residues. The germline CDR1 and CDR2 sequences are KGHSH and LQKENI. V shed 3 bases, J shed 6 bases, and the junction held 2 bases outside the gene matches. CDR3 DNA: TGTGCCAGCTCACCGGGGACAGGGGCCGAGCAGTACGTC. It translates to CASSPGTGAEQYV.

The chain recombines TRBV29-1 with TRBJ1-1; D is unresolved. V was cut by 0 bases and J by 4 bases, with 9 bases left in between. CDR1 SQVTM and CDR2 ANQGSEA come from the germline V gene. This CDR3 region has 13 residues. The CDR3 region has the DNA TGCAGCGTTGAAGATCTTCGGGTCACTGAAGCTTTCTTT. As protein: CSVEDLRVTEAFF.

This clone was detected only a few times. The V gene is TRBV6-2 or TRBV6-3, the J gene TRBJ2-1, with TRBD1 matching over 9 bases. The J segment lost 9 bases and the V segment lost 6 bases, leaving 15 bases of the junction unmatched. Germline V gives CDR1 MNHEY, CDR2 SVGEGT. This CDR3 region has 16 residues. This chain's CDR3 is CASSEGQGPRRGEQFF. The CDR3 region has the DNA TGTGCCAGCAGCGAGGGACAGGGACCTCGGAGGGGTGAGCAGTTCTTC.

This chain joins TRBV15 and TRBJ1-1, with unresolved D. Germline CDR1 is LNHNV and CDR2 is YYDKDF (reference sequence). V dropped 1 base and J dropped 2 bases, with 2 bases sitting between them. CDR3 length equals 12 residues. The CDR3 region is CATSRANTEAFF. The CDR3 bases are TGTGCCACCAGCAGAGCTAACACTGAAGCTTTCTTT.

The V gene is TRBV5-6, the J gene TRBJ1-4; D unresolved. CDR1 is SGHDT, CDR2 YYEEEE, per germline. The V end lost 0 bases, the J end lost 7 bases, and 16 bases lay between the germline ends. There are 16 residues in the CDR3. CDR3 nucleotide sequence: TGTGCCAGCAGCTTGGCCGTTTGGCTCCGTTCTGAAAAACTGTTTTTT. It codes for CASSLAVWLRSEKLFF.

V and J are TRBV5-6 and TRBJ2-1; 10 positions match TRBD2. The trim removed 0 bases at V and 7 bases at J, leaving 10 bases unmatched. The CDR3 is 17 amino acids. The V gene's germline CDR1 is SGHDT and CDR2 YYEEEE. The CDR3 spells CASSLGPSGSEGNEQFF. The CDR3 region has the DNA TGTGCCAGCAGCTTGGGGCCTAGCGGGAGCGAGGGGAATGAGCAGTTCTTC.

This clone was picked up a small number of times. The rearrangement joins TRBV11-2 to TRBJ2-5; D uncertain. Germline V gives CDR1 SGHAT, CDR2 FQNNGV. V gave up 5 bases and J gave up 5 bases, with 9 bases separating them. The length of the CDR3 is 12 residues. The CDR3 spells CASSAMRETQYF. CDR3 nucleotides: TGTGCCAGCAGCGCCATGCGGGAGACCCAGTACTTC.

The chain couples TRBV5-6 to TRBJ1-2, with D perhaps TRBD1 (5 bases). This CDR3 spans 13 amino acids. With 0 bases removed from V and 2 bases from J, the gap between germline ends came to 5 bases. The germline CDR1 and CDR2 sequences are SGHDT and YYEEEE. CDR3 protein: CASSLGQNYGYTF. As DNA, the CDR3 is TGTGCCAGCAGCTTGGGACAGAACTATGGCTACACCTTC. The full variable domain, rest sourced from reference TRBV5-6 and TRBJ1-2, is DAGVTQSPTHLIKTRGQQVTLRCSPKSGHDTVSWYQQALGQGPQFIFQYYEEEERQRGNFPDRFSGHQFPNYSSELNVNALLLGDSALYLCASSLGQNYGYTFGSGTRLTVV.

The rearrangement links TRBV19 to TRBJ1-2; 7 positions agree with TRBD1. Trimming at V came to 6 bases and at J to 4 bases, leaving 8 bases not matched to a gene. The CDR3 totals 14 residues. CDR1 is LNHDA, CDR2 SQIVND, per germline (reference sequence). CDR3 residues: CASREDRDVYGYTF. The DNA of the CDR3 is TGTGCCAGTAGGGAAGACAGGGACGTCTATGGCTACACCTTC.

The V gene is TRBV18, the J gene TRBJ2-2; D may be TRBD2 (6 bases). V shed 3 bases and J shed 1 base, with 12 bases lying between them. CDR1 KGHSH and CDR2 LQKENI come from the germline V gene. This CDR3 comprises 16 residues. The CDR3 sequence is CASSPRQGLNTGELFF. In DNA, the CDR3 is TGTGCCAGCTCACCGAGGCAGGGACTGAACACCGGGGAGCTGTTTTTT.